One sample yielded the 27 T cell receptor beta chains listed below, sequenced in a study of beta chain features in type 1 diabetes. Expressed TCRB transcripts were sequenced because the entire RNA isolate underwent reverse transcription. The assay was immunoSEQ multiplex PCR, and TCRdb's table has in-frame clones only and misses some. The sample consists of 350,000 to 400,000 clones, roughly 16% of them appearing once. The sample comprised naive CD4+ T cells from blood. The receptors derive from a woman between 18 and 29 years old in good health.

This chain uses TRBV25-1 with TRBJ2-7; TRBD1 matches 9 bases. The CDR3 is 15 amino acids. Trimming removed 1 base from V and 3 bases from J; junction bases left unmatched: 4. Germline CDR1 MGHDK, CDR2 SYGVNS. DNA of the CDR3: TGTGCCAGCAGTGAATCGGGACAGGGATTCTACGAGCAGTACTTC. Translated, it gives CASSESGQGFYEQYF.

This rearrangement joins TRBV13 to TRBJ2-1, with 11 bases fitting TRBD2. The CDR3 is 16 amino acids. Germline V lookup: CDR1 PRHDT, CDR2 FYEKMQ (reference sequence). Germline trimming cut 3 bases from V and 9 bases from J; bases unmatched to any gene: 10. The CDR3 loop is CASSFASSGRSREQFF. As DNA, the CDR3 is TGTGCCAGCAGCTTTGCCTCTAGCGGGAGGTCCCGTGAGCAGTTCTTC.

The chain is built from TRBV27 and TRBJ1-1; D is perhaps TRBD1 (5 bases). The CDR3 runs to 14 residues. From germline, CDR1 is MNHEY and CDR2 SMNVEV (reference sequence). V lost 3 bases to trimming and J lost 2 bases, with 10 bases between them. CDR3 nucleotide sequence: TGTGCCAGCAGTTTGGGGCGGAGAAACACTGAAGCTTTCTTT. It codes for CASSLGRRNTEAFF.

Only a few counts were recorded for this clone. The V call is TRBV28, the J call TRBJ2-2; weak D call: TRBD2 (6 bases). The CDR3 spans 17 residues. Germline loops: CDR1 MDHEN, CDR2 SYDVKM. Trimming left V 5 bases short and J 3 bases short, with 19 bases between. The CDR3 DNA sequence: TGTGCCAGCAGTCCAATATGGGAGGTTTTAGACACCGGGGAGCTGTTTTTT. The encoded protein is CASSPIWEVLDTGELFF.

The chain joins TRBV7-2 to TRBJ2-2; 7 bases line up with TRBD1. With V trimmed by 5 bases and J by 5 bases, 8 bases remained unmatched. From germline, CDR1 is SGHTA and CDR2 FQGNSA. The CDR3 is 15 residues long. CDR3 DNA: TGTGCCAGCAGCGACCAGACAGGGTTGACCGGGGAGCTGTTTTTT. Protein: CASSDQTGLTGELFF.

This sequence joins TRBV28 and TRBJ1-2; TRBD1 might be the D (6 bases). From germline, CDR1 is MDHEN and CDR2 SYDVKM. Trimming removed 6 bases at V and 1 base at J, with 9 bases between. The CDR3 has 13 residues. The CDR3 loop is CASRLDSNYGYTF. The CDR3 DNA reads TGTGCCAGCAGATTGGACAGTAACTATGGCTACACCTTC.

The rearrangement joins TRBV7-2 to TRBJ1-2; 7 bases are shared with TRBD1. Germline V gene data show CDR1 as SGHTA and CDR2 as FQGNSA. CDR3 length: 12 residues. V gave up 5 bases and J gave up 10 bases; unmatched junction bases: 7. The CDR3, as DNA: TGTGCCAGCAGCCTTATGACAGGGTACTACACCTTC. It encodes CASSLMTGYYTF.

The J gene is TRBJ1-4, the V gene TRBV4-3; 7 nucleotides match TRBD1. CDR1 and CDR2 from the germline V gene are LGHNA and YSLEER. After removal of 3 bases from V and 8 bases from J, the junction contained 9 bases not matched to a gene. This CDR3 has 15 residues. The CDR3 spells CASSQDRQGPEKLFF. As DNA, the CDR3 is TGCGCCAGCAGCCAGGATAGACAGGGTCCCGAAAAACTGTTTTTT.

This clone was counted between two and nine times. This chain uses TRBV6-5 with TRBJ1-5, with D maybe TRBD1 (5 bases). V was pared by 6 bases and J by 3 bases, with 15 bases between. CDR1 is MNHEY, CDR2 SVGAGI, per germline. This CDR3 has 15 residues. The CDR3 sequence is CASRSSGVVNQPQHF. The CDR3 DNA reads TGTGCCAGCAGGTCCTCGGGGGTAGTCAATCAGCCCCAGCATTTT.

This clone was recorded a few times. The rearrangement links TRBV6-5 to TRBJ2-1, with D tentatively TRBD2 (6 bases). Trimming left V 10 bases short and J 8 bases short, with 24 bases between. Germline lookup yields CDR1 MNHEY and CDR2 SVGAGI. The CDR3 has 15 amino acids. In DNA, the CDR3 is TGTGCCACCTCGGTGGAGGGCCGATTTTGGTATGAGCAGTTCTTC. Residues: CATSVEGRFWYEQFF.

The rearrangement uses TRBV29-1 and TRBJ2-7; D gene unclear. The CDR3 covers 14 residues. CDR1 SQVTM and CDR2 ANQGSEA come from the germline V gene. Trimming left V 0 bases short and J 1 base short, with 10 bases between. CDR3: CSVEESVTSYEQYF. The CDR3 coding sequence is TGCAGCGTTGAAGAGTCGGTCACTTCCTACGAGCAGTACTTC.

The genes are TRBV4-2 and TRBJ2-7; D uncertain. Trimming took off 0 bases at V and 5 bases at J, with 8 bases between the two ends. The CDR3 covers 13 residues. Per the germline V gene, CDR1 is LGHNA and CDR2 is YNFKEQ. The CDR3 reads CASSQDLVHEQYF. The CDR3, as DNA: TGTGCCAGCAGCCAAGATCTTGTCCACGAGCAGTACTTC.

This clone was picked up a small number of times. The chain is built from TRBV23-1 and TRBJ2-6, with D maybe TRBD1 (6 bases). TRBV23-1 is marked as an open reading frame, function uncertain. Trimming pared 3 bases from V and 0 bases from J, leaving 18 bases between. The CDR3 runs 19 residues. CDR3 sequence: CASSQGLIGQPSGANVLTF. The CDR3 DNA reads as TGCGCCAGCAGTCAGGGGCTAATTGGACAGCCCTCTGGGGCCAACGTCCTGACTTTC.

This clone was recorded only once. CDR3 residues: CASGPRYEQFF. CDR3 nucleotide sequence: TGTGCTAGTGGTCCGAGGTATGAGCAGTTCTTC. This sequence joins TRBV12-5 and TRBJ2-1; D unclear. The CDR3 is 11 residues long. The V and J ends lost 5 bases and 8 bases respectively, with 7 bases between them. Germline CDR1 LGHNT, CDR2 FRNRAP.

This clone was counted a few times. V usage is TRBV5-1 and J usage is TRBJ2-5; 7 bases match TRBD1. The V and J ends lost 6 bases and 2 bases, in that order; junction bases with no gene match: 10. This CDR3 is built from 15 residues. Germline-derived CDR1 and CDR2 are SGHRS and YFSETQ. The CDR3 is CASILSPGQQETQYF. CDR3 in DNA: TGCGCCAGCATCCTTTCTCCGGGACAGCAAGAGACCCAGTACTTC.

The rearrangement links TRBV20-1 to TRBJ2-3; 10 positions match TRBD2. The V segment lost 3 bases and the J segment 11 bases; nucleotides outside the gene matches: 2. This CDR3 spans 11 amino acids. Per the germline V gene, CDR1 is DFQATT and CDR2 is SNEGSKA (reference sequence). The CDR3 region has the DNA TGCAGTGCTAGCCAGCGGGAGGGGCAGTATTTT. Residues: CSASQREGQYF.

This clone was found a few times. At the DNA level, this CDR3 is encoded by other sequences in the same sample as well. V is TRBV5-4 and J is TRBJ1-2; D unresolved. The ends were cut back, 1 base at V and 0 bases at J, with 7 bases in the middle. CDR1 is SGHNT and CDR2 is YYREEE in the germline V gene (reference sequence). CDR3 length: 14 residues. In DNA, the CDR3 is TGTGCCAGCAGCTTGACGGGTACTAACTATGGCTACACCTTC. Translating it yields CASSLTGTNYGYTF. Variable domain in full (rest from reference TRBV5-4 and TRBJ1-2): ETGVTQSPTHLIKTRGQQVTLRCSSQSGHNTVSWYQQALGQGPQFIFQYYREEENGRGNFPPRFSGLQFPNYSSELNVNALELDDSALYLCASSLTGTNYGYTFGSGTRLTVV.

The V and J genes are TRBV29-1 and TRBJ2-1, with 14 positions matching TRBD2. Germline lookup yields CDR1 SQVTM and CDR2 ANQGSEA. V was pared by 7 bases and J by 2 bases, with 4 bases of the junction left unmatched. This CDR3 has 15 amino acids. The CDR3, as DNA: TGCAGCGGGGGACTAGCGGGAGTGGCCTACAATGAGCAGTTCTTC. It is translated as CSGGLAGVAYNEQFF.

This sequence joins TRBV9 and TRBJ2-3; 7 nucleotides match TRBD2. Germline trimming cut 1 base from V and 4 bases from J; bases unmatched to any gene: 12. Germline V CDR1 and CDR2: SGDLS, YYNGEE. The CDR3 totals 17 residues. CDR3 amino acids: CASSVMHEAGVADTQYF. The CDR3 DNA is TGTGCCAGCAGCGTAATGCATGAGGCGGGAGTAGCAGATACGCAGTATTTT.

The chain couples TRBV18 to TRBJ2-3; D may be TRBD2 (5 bases). With 2 bases removed from V and 1 base from J, the gap between germline ends came to 7 bases. Germline CDR1 is KGHSH and CDR2 is LQKENI. The CDR3 extends over 14 amino acids. The CDR3 here is CASSPGLGTDTQYF. The CDR3 DNA follows: TGTGCCAGCTCACCAGGACTCGGCACAGATACGCAGTATTTT.

This clone has only a few counts. This chain links TRBV28 with TRBJ1-2; 8 positions agree with TRBD1. Trimming removed 5 bases from V and 8 bases from J; junction bases left unmatched: 13. Germline CDR1 is MDHEN and CDR2 is SYDVKM. This CDR3 is 15 amino acids long. This chain's CDR3 is CASSPFGQGWEGYTF. Here the CDR3 DNA reads TGTGCCAGCAGTCCCTTTGGACAGGGATGGGAGGGCTACACCTTC.

The chain is built from TRBV27 and TRBJ2-7; D is unclear. Germline loops: CDR1 MNHEY, CDR2 SMNVEV (reference sequence). Trimming shortened V by 6 bases and J by 7 bases, and 10 bases separated the two germline ends. The CDR3 runs 11 residues. CDR3 sequence reads: CASRAGREQYF. For the CDR3, the DNA is TGTGCCAGCAGAGCCGGTCGGGAGCAGTACTTC.

The chain uses TRBV18 and TRBJ1-2, with a weak D call TRBD1 (5 bases). Germline values: CDR1 KGHSH, CDR2 LQKENI. This CDR3 spans 13 amino acids. The V end was cut by 3 bases, the J end by 4 bases, with 9 bases between. In nucleotides, the CDR3 is TGTGCCAGCTCACCGGACGGGGGCTATGGCTACACCTTC. Its protein is CASSPDGGYGYTF.

This clone has just a few counts. The rearrangement joins TRBV29-1 to TRBJ2-1; D not resolved. The CDR3 covers 13 residues. V shed 3 bases and J shed 0 bases, with 6 bases lying between them. Germline values: CDR1 SQVTM, CDR2 ANQGSEA. The DNA of the CDR3 is TGCAGCGTTGAGGCTAGCTCCTACAATGAGCAGTTCTTC. Amino acid sequence: CSVEASSYNEQFF.

The chain recombines TRBV30 with TRBJ2-2; tentatively, D is TRBD2 (6 bases). From germline, CDR1 is GTSNPN and CDR2 SVGIG (reference sequence). The V end was cut by 3 bases, the J end by 8 bases, with 13 bases between. The CDR3 totals 13 residues. The CDR3 DNA is TGTGCCTGGAGGGGGACTCGCCTGGGGGAGCTGTTTTTT. Residues: CAWRGTRLGELFF.

This clone was counted between two and nine times. The chain carries TRBV6-1 and TRBJ1-5, with D unclear. This CDR3 region has 20 residues. Germline values: CDR1 MNHNS, CDR2 SASEGT. V was trimmed by 3 bases and J by 3 bases, leaving 27 bases between them. CDR3 in amino acids: CASSDILAGQSLGANQPQHF. As DNA, the CDR3 is TGTGCCAGCAGTGATATTTTAGCGGGTCAGTCACTCGGTGCCAATCAGCCCCAGCATTTT.

The V and J genes are TRBV18 and TRBJ2-1; a possible D gene is TRBD2 (5 bases). The CDR3 totals 13 residues. Germline CDR1 and CDR2: KGHSH and LQKENI. V dropped 2 bases and J dropped 10 bases, with 12 bases sitting between them. This chain's CDR3 is CASSPSLADEQFF. The CDR3 bases are TGTGCCAGCTCACCATCCCTAGCCGACGAGCAGTTCTTC. Full variable domain (outside the CDR3, taken from reference TRBV18 and TRBJ2-1): NAGVMQNPRHLVRRRGQEARLRCSPMKGHSHVYWYRQLPEEGLKFMVYLQKENIIDESGMPKERFSAEFPKEGPSILRIQQVVRGDSAAYFCASSPSLADEQFFGPGTRLTVL.